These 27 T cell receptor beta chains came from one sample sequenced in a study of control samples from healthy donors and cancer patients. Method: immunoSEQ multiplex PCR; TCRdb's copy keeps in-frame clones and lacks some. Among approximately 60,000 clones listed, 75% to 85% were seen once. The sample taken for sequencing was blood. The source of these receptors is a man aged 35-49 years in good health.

DNA of the CDR3: TGTGCCAGCAGCCCTCAGGGGGCCGCTCAGCCCCAGCATTTT. Translation: CASSPQGAAQPQHF. This chain connects TRBV14 to TRBJ1-5, with 8 bases that match TRBD1. Germline V lookup: CDR1 SGHDN, CDR2 FVKESK. The ends lost 4 bases at V and 6 bases at J; junction bases unmatched: 5. This CDR3 contains 14 residues.

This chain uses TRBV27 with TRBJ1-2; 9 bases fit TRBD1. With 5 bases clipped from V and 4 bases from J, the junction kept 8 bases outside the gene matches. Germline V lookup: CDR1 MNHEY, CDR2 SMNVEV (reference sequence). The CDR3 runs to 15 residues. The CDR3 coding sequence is TGTGCCAGCAGTCTGACGGGACAGGGCGCCTATGGCTACACCTTC. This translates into CASSLTGQGAYGYTF.

For the CDR3, the DNA is TGTGCCAGCAGCTCCTTCACAGATACGCAGTATTTT. Its protein is CASSSFTDTQYF. This chain connects TRBV7-2 to TRBJ2-3; D not resolved. Germline V lookup: CDR1 SGHTA, CDR2 FQGNSA. The V end lost 4 bases, the J end lost 2 bases, and 4 bases lay between the germline ends. The CDR3 length is 12 residues.

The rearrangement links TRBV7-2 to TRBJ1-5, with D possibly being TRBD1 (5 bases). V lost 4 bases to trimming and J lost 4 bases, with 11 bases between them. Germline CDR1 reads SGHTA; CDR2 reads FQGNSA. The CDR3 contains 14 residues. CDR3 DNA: TGTGCCAGCAGCTCGACCGGGGGAAATCAGCCCCAGCATTTT. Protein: CASSSTGGNQPQHF.

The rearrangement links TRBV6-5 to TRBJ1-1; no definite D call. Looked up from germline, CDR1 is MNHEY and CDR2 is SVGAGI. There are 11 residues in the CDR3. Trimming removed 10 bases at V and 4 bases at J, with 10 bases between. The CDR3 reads CATREGTEAFF. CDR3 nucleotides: TGTGCCACGCGGGAAGGCACTGAAGCTTTCTTT.

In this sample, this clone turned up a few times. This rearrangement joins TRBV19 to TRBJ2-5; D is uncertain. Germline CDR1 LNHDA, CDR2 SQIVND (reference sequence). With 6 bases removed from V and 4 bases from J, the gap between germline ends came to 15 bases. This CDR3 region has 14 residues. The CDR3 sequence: CASSLDGRVETQYF. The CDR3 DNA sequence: TGTGCCAGTAGCCTTGACGGACGGGTAGAGACCCAGTACTTC.

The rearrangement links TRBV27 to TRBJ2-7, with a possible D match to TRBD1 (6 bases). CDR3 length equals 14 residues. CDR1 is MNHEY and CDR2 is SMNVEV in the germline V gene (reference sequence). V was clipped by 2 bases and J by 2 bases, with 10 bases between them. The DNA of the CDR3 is TGTGCCAGCAGTTTACAGGGGAGAACCTACGAGCAGTACTTC. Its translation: CASSLQGRTYEQYF.

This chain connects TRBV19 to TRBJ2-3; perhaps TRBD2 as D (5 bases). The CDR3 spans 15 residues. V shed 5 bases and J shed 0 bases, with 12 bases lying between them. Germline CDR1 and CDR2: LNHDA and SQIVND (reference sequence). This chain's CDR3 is CASSPRPGSTDTQYF. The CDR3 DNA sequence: TGTGCCAGTAGTCCCCGACCGGGAAGCACAGATACGCAGTATTTT.

The CDR3 loop is CAISDLAGVGNTIYF. CDR3 sequence (DNA): TGTGCCATCAGTGATTTAGCGGGTGTTGGAAACACCATATATTTT. The V call is TRBV10-3, the J call TRBJ1-3; D not certain. The germline V gene encodes CDR1 ENHRY and CDR2 SYGVKD. CDR3 length: 15 residues. V was shortened by 3 bases and J by 3 bases, with 12 bases between the two germline ends.

CDR3 amino acids: CASREPLAKNIQYF. The CDR3 DNA follows: TGTGCCAGCAGAGAGCCCCTAGCCAAAAACATTCAGTACTTC. The V and J genes are TRBV6-5 and TRBJ2-4; D call uncertain. The germline V and J ends were trimmed by 6 bases and 0 bases, with 9 bases remaining between them. The CDR3 consists of 14 residues. CDR1 is MNHEY, CDR2 SVGAGI, per germline.

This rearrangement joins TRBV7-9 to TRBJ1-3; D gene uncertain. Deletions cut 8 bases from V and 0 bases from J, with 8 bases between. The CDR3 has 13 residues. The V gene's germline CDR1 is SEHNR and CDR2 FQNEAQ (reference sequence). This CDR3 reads CASFISSGNTIYF. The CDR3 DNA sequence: TGTGCCAGCTTCATCAGCTCTGGAAACACCATATATTTT.

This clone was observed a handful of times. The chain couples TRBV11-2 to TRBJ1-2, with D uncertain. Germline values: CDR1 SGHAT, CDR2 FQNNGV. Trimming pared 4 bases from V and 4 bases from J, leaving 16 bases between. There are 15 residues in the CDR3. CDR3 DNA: TGTGCCAGCAGCTGGAGTCAGGAGCTCGGCTATGGCTACACCTTC. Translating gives CASSWSQELGYGYTF.

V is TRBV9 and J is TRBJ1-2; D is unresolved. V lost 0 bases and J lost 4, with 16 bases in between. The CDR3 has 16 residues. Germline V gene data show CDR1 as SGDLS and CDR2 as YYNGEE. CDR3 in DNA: TGTGCCAGCAGCGTAGATACTGTGGGGTCTTTCTATGGCTACACCTTC. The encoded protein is CASSVDTVGSFYGYTF.

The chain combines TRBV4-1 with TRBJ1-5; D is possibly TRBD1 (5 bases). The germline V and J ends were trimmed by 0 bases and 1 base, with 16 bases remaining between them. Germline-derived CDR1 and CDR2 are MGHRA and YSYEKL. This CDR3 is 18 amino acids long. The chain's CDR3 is CASSQDTSSGVSNQPQHF. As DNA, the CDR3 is TGCGCCAGCAGCCAAGACACATCTTCGGGGGTCAGCAATCAGCCCCAGCATTTT.

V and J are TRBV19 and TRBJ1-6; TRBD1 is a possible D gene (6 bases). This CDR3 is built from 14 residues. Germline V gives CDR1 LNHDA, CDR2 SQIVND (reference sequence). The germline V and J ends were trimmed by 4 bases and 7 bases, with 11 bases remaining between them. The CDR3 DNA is TGTGCCAGTAGTACCCTTGACAGGAATTCACCCCTCCACTTT. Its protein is CASSTLDRNSPLHF. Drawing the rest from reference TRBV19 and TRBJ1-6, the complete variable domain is DGGITQSPKYLFRKEGQNVTLSCEQNLNHDAMYWYRQDPGQGLRLIYYSQIVNDFQKGDIAEGYSVSREKKESFPLTVTSAQKNPTAFYLCASSTLDRNSPLHFGNGTRLTVT.

The CDR3 loop is CASSLLWVAGGVGETQYF. The CDR3 DNA reads as TGTGCCAGCAGCTTGCTATGGGTAGCGGGAGGGGTGGGGGAGACCCAGTACTTC. The genes are TRBV11-2 and TRBJ2-5; TRBD2 aligns across 11 bases. CDR3 length: 18 amino acids. V gave up 3 bases and J gave up 5 bases; unmatched junction bases: 14. Germline V gene lookup returns CDR1 SGHAT and CDR2 FQNNGV.

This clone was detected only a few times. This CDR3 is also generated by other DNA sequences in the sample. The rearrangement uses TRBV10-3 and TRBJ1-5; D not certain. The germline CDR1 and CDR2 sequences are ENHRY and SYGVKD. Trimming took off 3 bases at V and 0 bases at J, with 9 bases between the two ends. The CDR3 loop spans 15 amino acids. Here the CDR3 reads CAISDPGYSNQPQHF. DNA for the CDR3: TGTGCCATCAGTGATCCAGGTTATAGCAATCAGCCCCAGCATTTT.

The CDR3 sequence is CATSEVDRGPHTDTQYF. The CDR3 region has the DNA TGTGCCACCAGTGAGGTCGACAGGGGACCCCACACAGATACGCAGTATTTT. The rearrangement uses TRBV24-1 and TRBJ2-3; 8 bases line up with TRBD1. Germline lookup yields CDR1 KGHDR and CDR2 SFDVKD. V was pared by 4 bases and J by 2 bases, with 10 bases of the junction left unmatched. CDR3 length: 17 amino acids.

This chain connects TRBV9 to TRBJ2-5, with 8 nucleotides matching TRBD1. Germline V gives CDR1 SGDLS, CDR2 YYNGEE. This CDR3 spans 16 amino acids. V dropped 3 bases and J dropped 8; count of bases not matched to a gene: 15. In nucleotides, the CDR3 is TGTGCCAGCAGCGCAACGGCCTTAGGACAGGGAGTCACCCAGTACTTC. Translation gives CASSATALGQGVTQYF.

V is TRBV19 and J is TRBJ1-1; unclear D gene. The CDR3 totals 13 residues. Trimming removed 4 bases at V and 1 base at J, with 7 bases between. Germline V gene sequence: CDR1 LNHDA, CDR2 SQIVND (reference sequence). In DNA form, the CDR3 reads TGTGCCAGTAGTACTCACCGGAACACTGAAGCTTTCTTT. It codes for CASSTHRNTEAFF.

This CDR3 is CASSLRLFDSYEQYF. The CDR3 DNA is TGTGCCAGCAGTTTGAGACTTTTCGACTCCTACGAGCAGTACTTC. This rearrangement joins TRBV7-2 to TRBJ2-7; D gene unclear. CDR1 and CDR2 from the germline V gene are SGHTA and FQGNSA. V was trimmed by 6 bases and J by 0 bases, leaving 15 bases between them. This CDR3 has 15 residues.

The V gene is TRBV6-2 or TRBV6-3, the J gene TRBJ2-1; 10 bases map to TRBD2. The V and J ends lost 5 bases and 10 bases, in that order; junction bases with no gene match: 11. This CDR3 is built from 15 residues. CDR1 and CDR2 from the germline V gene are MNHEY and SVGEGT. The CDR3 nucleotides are TGTGCCAGCAGTCCCTCGAGCGGGGGGGCTTACGAGCAGTTCTTC. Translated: CASSPSSGGAYEQFF.

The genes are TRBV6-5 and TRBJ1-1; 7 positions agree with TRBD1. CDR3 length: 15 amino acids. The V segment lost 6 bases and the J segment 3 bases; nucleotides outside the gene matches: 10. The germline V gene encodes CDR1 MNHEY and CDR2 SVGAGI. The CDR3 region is CASRTGQVGHTEAFF. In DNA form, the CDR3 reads TGTGCCAGCAGAACCGGACAGGTGGGACACACTGAAGCTTTCTTT.

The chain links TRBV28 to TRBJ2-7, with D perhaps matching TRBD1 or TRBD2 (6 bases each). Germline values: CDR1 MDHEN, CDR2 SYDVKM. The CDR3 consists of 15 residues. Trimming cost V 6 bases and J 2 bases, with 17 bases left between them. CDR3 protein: CASRSESGATYEQYF. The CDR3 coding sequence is TGTGCCAGCAGGTCTGAATCGGGGGCTACCTACGAGCAGTACTTC.

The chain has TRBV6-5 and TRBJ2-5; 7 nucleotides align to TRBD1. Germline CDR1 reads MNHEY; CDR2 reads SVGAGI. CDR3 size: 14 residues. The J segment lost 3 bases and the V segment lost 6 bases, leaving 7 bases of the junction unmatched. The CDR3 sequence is CASSPDTGEETQYF. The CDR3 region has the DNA TGTGCCAGCAGCCCGGACACAGGGGAAGAGACCCAGTACTTC.

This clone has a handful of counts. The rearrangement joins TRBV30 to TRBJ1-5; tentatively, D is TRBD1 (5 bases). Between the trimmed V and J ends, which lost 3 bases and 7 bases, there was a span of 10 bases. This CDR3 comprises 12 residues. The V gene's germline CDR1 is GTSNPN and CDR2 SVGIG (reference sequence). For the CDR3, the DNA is TGTGCCTGGAGCAGGGCGGGACAGCCCCAGCATTTT. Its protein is CAWSRAGQPQHF.

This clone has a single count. CDR3 coding DNA: TGTGCCAGCAGCCAAGAACTTCGAAGTGAAAAACTGTTTTTT. Its protein product is CASSQELRSEKLFF. V gene TRBV3-1 (or the pseudogene TRBV3-2) combines with J gene TRBJ1-4; D remains unclear. The V and J ends lost 0 bases and 7 bases respectively, with 9 bases between them. Germline lookup yields CDR1 LGHDT and CDR2 YNNKEL (reference sequence). The CDR3 sequence is 14 residues long.